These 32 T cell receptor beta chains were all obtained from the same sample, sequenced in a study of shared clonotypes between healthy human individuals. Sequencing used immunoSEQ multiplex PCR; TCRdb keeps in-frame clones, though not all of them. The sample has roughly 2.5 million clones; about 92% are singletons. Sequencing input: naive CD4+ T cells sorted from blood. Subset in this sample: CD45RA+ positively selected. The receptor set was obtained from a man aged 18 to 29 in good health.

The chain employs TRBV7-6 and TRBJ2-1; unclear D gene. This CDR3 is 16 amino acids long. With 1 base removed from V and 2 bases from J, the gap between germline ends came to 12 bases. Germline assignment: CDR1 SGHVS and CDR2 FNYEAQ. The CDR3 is CASSLGGSLTYNEQFF. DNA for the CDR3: TGTGCCAGCAGCTTAGGGGGTTCTCTCACCTACAATGAGCAGTTCTTC.

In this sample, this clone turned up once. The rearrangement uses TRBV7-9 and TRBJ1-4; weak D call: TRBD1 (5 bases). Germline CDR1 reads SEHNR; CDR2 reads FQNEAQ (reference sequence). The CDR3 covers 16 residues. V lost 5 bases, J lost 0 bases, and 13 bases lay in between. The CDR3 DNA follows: TGTGCCAGCAGCCCCCGGGACCGATCAACTAATGAAAAACTGTTTTTT. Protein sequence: CASSPRDRSTNEKLFF.

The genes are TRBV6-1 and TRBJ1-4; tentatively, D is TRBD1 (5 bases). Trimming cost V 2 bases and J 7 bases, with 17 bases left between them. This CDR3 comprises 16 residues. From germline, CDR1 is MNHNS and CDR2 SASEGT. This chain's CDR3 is CASSEMKPGGGEKLFF. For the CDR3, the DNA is TGTGCCAGCAGTGAAATGAAGCCGGGGGGTGGTGAAAAACTGTTTTTT.

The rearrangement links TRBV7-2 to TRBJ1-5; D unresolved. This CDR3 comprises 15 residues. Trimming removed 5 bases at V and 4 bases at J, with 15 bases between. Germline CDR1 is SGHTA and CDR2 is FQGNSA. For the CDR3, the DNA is TGTGCCAGCAGCCCTGAAGGCGTGACAAATCAGCCCCAGCATTTT. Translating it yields CASSPEGVTNQPQHF.

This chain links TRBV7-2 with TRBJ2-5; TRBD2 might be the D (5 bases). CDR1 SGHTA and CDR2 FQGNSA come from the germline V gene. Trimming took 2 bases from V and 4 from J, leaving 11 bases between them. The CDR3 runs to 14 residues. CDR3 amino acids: CASSLSYAGETQYF. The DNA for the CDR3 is TGTGCCAGCAGCTTATCGTACGCGGGAGAGACCCAGTACTTC.

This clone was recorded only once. CDR3 loop: CASSPPGIADTQYF. CDR3 nucleotides: TGTGCCAGCTCACCACCGGGGATAGCAGATACGCAGTATTTT. The chain combines TRBV18 with TRBJ2-3, with unresolved D. The ends were cut back, 0 bases at V and 4 bases at J, with 8 bases in the middle. Germline lookup yields CDR1 KGHSH and CDR2 LQKENI. The CDR3 is 14 residues long.

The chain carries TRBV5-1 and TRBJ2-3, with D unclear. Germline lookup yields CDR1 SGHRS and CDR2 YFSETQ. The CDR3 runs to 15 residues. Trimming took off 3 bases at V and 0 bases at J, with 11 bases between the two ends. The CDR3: CASSSSLPSTDTQYF. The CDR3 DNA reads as TGCGCCAGCAGCTCGAGCCTTCCCAGCACAGATACGCAGTATTTT.

The CDR3 nucleotides are TGTGCCAGCAGCCAGTGGACAGGGGGGACTGAAGCTTTCTTT. It specifies CASSQWTGGTEAFF. The rearrangement uses TRBV14 and TRBJ1-1, with TRBD1 matching 10 bases. This CDR3 has 14 amino acids. J gave up 5 bases and V 3 bases, and 3 bases lay outside the gene matches. Germline CDR1 and CDR2: SGHDN and FVKESK.

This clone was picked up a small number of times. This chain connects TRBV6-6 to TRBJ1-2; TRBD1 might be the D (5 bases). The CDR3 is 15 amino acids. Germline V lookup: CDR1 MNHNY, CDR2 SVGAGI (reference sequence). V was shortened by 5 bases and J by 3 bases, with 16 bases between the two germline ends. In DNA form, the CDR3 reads TGTGCCAGCAGTCTGACAGCGGCGGAGCACTATGGCTACACCTTC. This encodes CASSLTAAEHYGYTF.

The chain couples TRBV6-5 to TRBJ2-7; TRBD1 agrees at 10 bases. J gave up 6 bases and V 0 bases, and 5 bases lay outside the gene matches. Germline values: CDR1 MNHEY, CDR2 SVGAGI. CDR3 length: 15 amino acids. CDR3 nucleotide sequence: TGTGCCAGCAGTTACTCGAGGACAGGGGGATCCGAGCAGTACTTC. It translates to CASSYSRTGGSEQYF.

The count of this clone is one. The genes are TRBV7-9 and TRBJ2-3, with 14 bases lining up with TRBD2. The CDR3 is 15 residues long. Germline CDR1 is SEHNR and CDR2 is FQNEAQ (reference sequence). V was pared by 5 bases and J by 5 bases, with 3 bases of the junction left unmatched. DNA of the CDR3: TGTGCCAGCAGCACCGGACTAGCGGGGGGAGATACGCAGTATTTT. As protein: CASSTGLAGGDTQYF.

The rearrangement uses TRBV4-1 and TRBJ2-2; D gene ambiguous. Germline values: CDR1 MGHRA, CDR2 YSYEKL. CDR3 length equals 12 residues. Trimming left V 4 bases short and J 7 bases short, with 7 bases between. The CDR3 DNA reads TGCGCCAGCAGCCGCTGGAGCGGGGAGCTGTTTTTT. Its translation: CASSRWSGELFF.

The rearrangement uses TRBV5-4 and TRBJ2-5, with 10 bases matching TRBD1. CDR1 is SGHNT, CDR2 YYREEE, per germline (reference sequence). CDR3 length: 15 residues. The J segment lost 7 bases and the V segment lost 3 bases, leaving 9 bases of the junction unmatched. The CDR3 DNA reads TGTGCCAGCAGCTCTGGGGGGACAGGGGCGGGGACCCAGTACTTC. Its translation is CASSSGGTGAGTQYF. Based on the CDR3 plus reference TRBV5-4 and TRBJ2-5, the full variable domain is ETGVTQSPTHLIKTRGQQVTLRCSSQSGHNTVSWYQQALGQGPQFIFQYYREEENGRGNFPPRFSGLQFPNYSSELNVNALELDDSALYLCASSSGGTGAGTQYFGPGTRLLVL.

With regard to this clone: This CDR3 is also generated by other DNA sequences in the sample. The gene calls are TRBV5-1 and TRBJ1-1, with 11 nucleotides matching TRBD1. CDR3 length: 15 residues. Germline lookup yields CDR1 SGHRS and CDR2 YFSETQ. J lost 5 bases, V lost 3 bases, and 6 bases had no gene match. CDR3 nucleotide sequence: TGCGCCAGCAGCTCCCGGACAGGGGGCAATACTGAAGCTTTCTTT. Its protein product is CASSSRTGGNTEAFF.

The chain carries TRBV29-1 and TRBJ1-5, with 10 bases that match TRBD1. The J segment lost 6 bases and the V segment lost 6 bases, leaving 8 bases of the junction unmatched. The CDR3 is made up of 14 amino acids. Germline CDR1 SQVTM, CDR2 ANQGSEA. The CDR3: CSVSTGGAGQPQHF. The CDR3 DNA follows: TGCAGCGTGTCGACAGGGGGCGCGGGTCAGCCCCAGCATTTT.

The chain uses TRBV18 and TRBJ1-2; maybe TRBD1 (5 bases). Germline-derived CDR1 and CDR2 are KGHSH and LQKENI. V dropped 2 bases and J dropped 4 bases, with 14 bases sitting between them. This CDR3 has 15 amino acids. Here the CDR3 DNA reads TGTGCCAGCTCACCATTTGGACAAGAGCTCTATGGCTACACCTTC. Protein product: CASSPFGQELYGYTF.

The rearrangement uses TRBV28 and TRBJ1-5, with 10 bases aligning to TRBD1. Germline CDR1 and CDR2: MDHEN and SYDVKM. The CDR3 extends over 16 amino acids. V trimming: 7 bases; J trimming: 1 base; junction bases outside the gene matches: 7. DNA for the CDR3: TGTGCCAGCACCGAGTGGGGACAGGGGAGCAATCAGCCCCAGCATTTT. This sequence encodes CASTEWGQGSNQPQHF.

This CDR3 is CASSPKTGTGVHEQYF. The DNA for the CDR3 is TGTGCCAGCAGCCCAAAAACCGGGACAGGGGTACACGAGCAGTACTTC. The V gene is TRBV7-9, the J gene TRBJ2-7; 10 positions agree with TRBD1. This CDR3 contains 16 residues. J gave up 5 bases and V 5 bases, and 12 bases lay outside the gene matches. The V gene's germline CDR1 is SEHNR and CDR2 FQNEAQ (reference sequence).

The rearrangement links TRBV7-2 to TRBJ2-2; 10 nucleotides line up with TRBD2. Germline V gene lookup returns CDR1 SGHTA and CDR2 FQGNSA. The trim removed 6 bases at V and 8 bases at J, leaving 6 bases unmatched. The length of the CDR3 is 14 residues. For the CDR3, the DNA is TGTGCCAGCAGTCAGGGACTAGCGTGGGGGGAGCTGTTTTTT. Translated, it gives CASSQGLAWGELFF.

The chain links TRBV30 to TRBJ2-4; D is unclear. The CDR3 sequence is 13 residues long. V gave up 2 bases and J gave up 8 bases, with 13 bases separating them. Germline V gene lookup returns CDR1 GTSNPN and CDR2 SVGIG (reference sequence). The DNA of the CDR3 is TGTGCCTGGAGTCCCGGCAGCGTGGACATTCAGTACTTC. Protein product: CAWSPGSVDIQYF.

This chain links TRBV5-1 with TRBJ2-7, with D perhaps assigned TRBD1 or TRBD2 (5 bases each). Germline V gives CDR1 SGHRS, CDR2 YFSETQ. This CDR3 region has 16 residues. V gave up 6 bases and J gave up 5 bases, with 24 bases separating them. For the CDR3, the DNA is TGCGCCAGCACCTACCCAAGGTACGGGACCGCGAACGAGCAGTACTTC. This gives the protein CASTYPRYGTANEQYF.

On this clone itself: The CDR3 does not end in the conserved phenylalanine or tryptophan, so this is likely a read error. The CDR3 loop reads CASSAGGAANYGYTL. The CDR3 DNA is TGTGCCAGCAGCGCAGGGGGAGCAGCTAACTATGGCTACACCCTC. The gene calls are TRBV9 and TRBJ1-2, with 7 positions matching TRBD1. Unmatched junction bases numbered 5, after V lost 3 bases and J lost 0 bases. Germline assignment: CDR1 SGDLS and CDR2 YYNGEE. CDR3 size: 15 residues.

CDR3 amino acids: CASSPKDSLVTGELFF. The CDR3 DNA reads as TGTGCCAGCTCACCTAAGGACAGTCTTGTGACCGGGGAGCTGTTTTTT. The rearrangement links TRBV18 to TRBJ2-2; TRBD1 is a possible D gene (6 bases). From germline, CDR1 is KGHSH and CDR2 LQKENI. This CDR3 has 16 amino acids. Trimming shortened V by 3 bases and J by 5 bases, and 16 bases separated the two germline ends.

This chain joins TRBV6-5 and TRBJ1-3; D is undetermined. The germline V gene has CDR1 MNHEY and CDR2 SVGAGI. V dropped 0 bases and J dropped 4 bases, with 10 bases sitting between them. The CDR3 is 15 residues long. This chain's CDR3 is CASSYSQYLGNTIYF. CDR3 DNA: TGTGCCAGCAGTTACTCACAGTATCTAGGAAACACCATATATTTT.

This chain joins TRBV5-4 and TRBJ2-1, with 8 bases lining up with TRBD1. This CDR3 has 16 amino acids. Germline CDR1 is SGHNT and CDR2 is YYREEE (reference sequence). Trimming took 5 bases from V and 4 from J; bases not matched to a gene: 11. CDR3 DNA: TGTGCCAGCAGTCAACCGACAGGGGAGGAATACAATGAGCAGTTCTTC. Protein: CASSQPTGEEYNEQFF.

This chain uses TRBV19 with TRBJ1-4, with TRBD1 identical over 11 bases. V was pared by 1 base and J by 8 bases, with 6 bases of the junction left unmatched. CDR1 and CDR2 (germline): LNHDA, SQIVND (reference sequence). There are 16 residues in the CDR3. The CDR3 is CASSIGKDRGHEKLFF. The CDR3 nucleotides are TGTGCCAGTAGTATAGGGAAGGACAGGGGGCACGAAAAACTGTTTTTT.

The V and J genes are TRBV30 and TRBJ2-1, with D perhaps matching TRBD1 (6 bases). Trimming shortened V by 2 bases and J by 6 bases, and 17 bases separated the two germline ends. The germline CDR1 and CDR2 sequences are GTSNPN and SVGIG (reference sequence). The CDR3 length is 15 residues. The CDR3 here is CAWSMGASSLNEQFF. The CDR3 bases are TGTGCCTGGAGTATGGGGGCCTCGTCCCTCAATGAGCAGTTCTTC.

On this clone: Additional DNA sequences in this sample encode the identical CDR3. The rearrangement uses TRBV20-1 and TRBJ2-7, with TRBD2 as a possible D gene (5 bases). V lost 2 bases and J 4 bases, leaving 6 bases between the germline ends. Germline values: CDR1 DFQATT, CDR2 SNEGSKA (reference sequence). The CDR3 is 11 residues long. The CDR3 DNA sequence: TGCAGTGCTAGACCGGGGTACGAGCAGTACTTC. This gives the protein CSARPGYEQYF.

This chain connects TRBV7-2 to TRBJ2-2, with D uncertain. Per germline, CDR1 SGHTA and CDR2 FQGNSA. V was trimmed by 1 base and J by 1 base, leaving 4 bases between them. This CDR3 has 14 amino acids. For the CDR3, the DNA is TGTGCCAGCAGCTTAGTCCAGAACACCGGGGAGCTGTTTTTT. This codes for CASSLVQNTGELFF.

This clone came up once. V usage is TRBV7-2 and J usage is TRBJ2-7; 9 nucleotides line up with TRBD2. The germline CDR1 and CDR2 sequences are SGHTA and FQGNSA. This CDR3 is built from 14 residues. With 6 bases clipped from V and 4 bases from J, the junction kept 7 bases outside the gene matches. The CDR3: CASRNTTSGYEQYF. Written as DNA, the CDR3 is TGTGCCAGCAGAAATACGACTAGCGGATACGAGCAGTACTTC.

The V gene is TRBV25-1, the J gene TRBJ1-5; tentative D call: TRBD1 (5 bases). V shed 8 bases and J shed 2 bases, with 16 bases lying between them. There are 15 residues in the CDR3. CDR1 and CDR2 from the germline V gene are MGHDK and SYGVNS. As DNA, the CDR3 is TGTGCCAGCCACATCCGGGGGACGCGCAATCAGCCCCAGCATTTT. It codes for CASHIRGTRNQPQHF.

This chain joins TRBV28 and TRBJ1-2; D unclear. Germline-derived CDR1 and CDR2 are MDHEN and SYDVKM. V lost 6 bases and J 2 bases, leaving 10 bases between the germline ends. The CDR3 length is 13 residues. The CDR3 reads CASSQDTNYGYTF. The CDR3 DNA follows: TGTGCCAGCAGCCAAGACACGAACTATGGCTACACCTTC.